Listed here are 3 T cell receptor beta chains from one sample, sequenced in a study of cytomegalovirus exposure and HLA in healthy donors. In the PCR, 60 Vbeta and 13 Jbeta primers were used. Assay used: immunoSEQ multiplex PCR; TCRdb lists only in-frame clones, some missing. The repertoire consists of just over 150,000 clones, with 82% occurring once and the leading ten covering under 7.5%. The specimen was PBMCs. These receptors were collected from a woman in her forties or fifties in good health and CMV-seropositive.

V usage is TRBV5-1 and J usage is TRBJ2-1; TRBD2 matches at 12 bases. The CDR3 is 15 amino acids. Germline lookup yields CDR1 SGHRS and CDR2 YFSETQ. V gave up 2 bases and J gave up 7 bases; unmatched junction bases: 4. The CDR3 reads CASSFTSGGRNEQFF. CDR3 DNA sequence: TGCGCCAGCAGCTTTACTAGCGGGGGGCGTAATGAGCAGTTCTTC.

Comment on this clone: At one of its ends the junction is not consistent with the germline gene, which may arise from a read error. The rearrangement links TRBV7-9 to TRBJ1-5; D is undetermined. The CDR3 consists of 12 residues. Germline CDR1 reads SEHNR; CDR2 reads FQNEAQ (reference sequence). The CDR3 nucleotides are TGTTCCAGCAGCTTCGGCAATCAGCCCCAGCATTTT. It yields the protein CSSSFGNQPQHF. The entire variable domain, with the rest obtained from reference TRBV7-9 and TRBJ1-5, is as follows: DTGVSQNPRHKITKRGQNVTFRCDPISEHNRLYWYRQTLGQGPEFLTYFQNEAQLEKSRLLSDRFSAERPKGSFSTLEIQRTEQGDSAMYLCSSSFGNQPQHFGDGTRLSIL.

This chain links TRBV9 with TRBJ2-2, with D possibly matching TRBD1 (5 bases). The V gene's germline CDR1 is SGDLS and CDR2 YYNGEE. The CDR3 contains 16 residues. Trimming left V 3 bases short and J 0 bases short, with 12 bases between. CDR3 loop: CASSATVLANTGELFF. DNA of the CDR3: TGTGCCAGCAGCGCGACAGTTTTGGCGAACACCGGGGAGCTGTTTTTT. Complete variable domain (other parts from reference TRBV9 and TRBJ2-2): DSGVTQTPKHLITATGQRVTLRCSPRSGDLSVYWYQQSLDQGLQFLIQYYNGEERAKGNILERFSAQQFPDLHSELNLSSLELGDSALYFCASSATVLANTGELFFGEGSRLTVL.